Reported below is one TCR beta chain. Its binding antigen is unknown. No qualities accompany the bases; no much larger clone lies one base away. V loses 2 bases of germline sequence and J loses 1 base, and the interval between the two ends is 11 bases. Including cysteine and phenylalanine, the CDR3 has 15 amino acids. This entry keeps only the CDR3 DNA: 45 bases, framed from base 1. The germline V gene sets CDR1 to KGHSH and CDR2 to LQKENI. This entry comes from a study of blood T cell repertoires in COVID-19 (dated by TCRdb to the early 2020s). As for the study more broadly: The collaborator samples originated in the United States, Italy and Spain and spanned the acute and convalescent phases of COVID-19. The prospective study material was composed of cDNA or gDNA derived from T cells, B-cell-depleted T cells, or PBMCs. The dataset comprised deeply sampled blood TCRbeta repertoires from subjects exposed to, actively infected with, or recovered from COVID-19. The repertoires were released in a freely available public database meant as a resource for research on the immune response to SARS-CoV-2. The samples were drawn from two sources: the first 160 participants of the ongoing ImmuneRACE study, and 1,000 to 1,500 subjects contributed by 6 global collaborators. The sample metadata nearly always contained a de-identified subject ID, COVID-19 status, age in years and sex. Where available, HLA class I and class II types were obtained from metadata supplied by the sample provider rather than from assay-based typing. General conclusions and limits of the study: How much clinical and demographic metadata was included differed by source and by participant, and the metadata was provided uncurated.

Collaborating institutions collected whole blood in K2EDTA tubes following their own protocols. For TCRbeta analysis, collaborator samples were shipped as frozen whole blood, as isolated PBMCs, or as DNA extracted from either sample type. TCRbeta CDR3 regions were amplified from genomic DNA by means of the immunoSEQ Assay, a bias-controlled multiplex PCR. The study's own analysis went as follows. The number of nucleated cells in each sample was estimated from the amplification of reference gene primers within the assay. To quantify the absolute abundance of each unique TCRbeta CDR3 rearrangement, sequence reads were collapsed and filtered. For each sample, productive Simpson clonality was calculated by taking the square root of Simpson's diversity index across productive rearrangements. Entries here come from immuneACCESS through TCRdb and include only in-frame sequences with V and J called. Some clones fail to appear in such tables; in the studies checked, an unresolved V gene covers under half of the shortfall, and the cause of the remainder is unknown. V and J calls and clone size are as listed in that table; D and trimming were resolved from the DNA. The sample has 84,000 or so clones on record, almost 95% of them singletons. Nearly 6.5% of the sample belongs to the ten largest clones.

In this chain, TRBV18 is recombined with TRBJ1-1; possibly the D gene is TRBD1, per 5 matching bases. Material for sequencing was peripheral blood. This clonotype was obtained from a woman aged 55-70 years with active COVID-19. CDR3 sequence: CASSPLQAQNTEAFF. The DNA reads as follows: TGTGCCAGCTCACCATTACAGGCCCAGAACACTGAAGCTTTCTTT.